This TCR beta chain stems from a study of shared clonotypes between healthy human individuals. Germline values: CDR1 SEHNR, CDR2 FQNEAQ (reference sequence). Trimming cost V 4 bases and J 3 bases; bases outside gene matches: 18. This CDR3 region has 19 residues. The table came from immunoSEQ multiplex PCR; TCRdb's copy has only in-frame clones and leaves some out. The table shows about 590,000 clones, with roughly 96% occurring only once. CD45RO negativity and positive selection for CCR7 defined naive CD8 cells, a population that excluded terminally differentiated effector memory CD45RA+ cells. This chain links TRBV7-9 with TRBJ1-2, with 9 bases aligning to TRBD1. The receptor was derived from a woman aged 30 to 39 in good health. Sequences were obtained from naive CD8+ T cells sorted from blood. The CDR3 sequence is CASSSHPAGGTGSHYGYTF. The CDR3, as DNA: TGTGCCAGCAGCTCCCATCCGGCCGGTGGGACAGGGTCCCACTATGGCTACACCTTC.